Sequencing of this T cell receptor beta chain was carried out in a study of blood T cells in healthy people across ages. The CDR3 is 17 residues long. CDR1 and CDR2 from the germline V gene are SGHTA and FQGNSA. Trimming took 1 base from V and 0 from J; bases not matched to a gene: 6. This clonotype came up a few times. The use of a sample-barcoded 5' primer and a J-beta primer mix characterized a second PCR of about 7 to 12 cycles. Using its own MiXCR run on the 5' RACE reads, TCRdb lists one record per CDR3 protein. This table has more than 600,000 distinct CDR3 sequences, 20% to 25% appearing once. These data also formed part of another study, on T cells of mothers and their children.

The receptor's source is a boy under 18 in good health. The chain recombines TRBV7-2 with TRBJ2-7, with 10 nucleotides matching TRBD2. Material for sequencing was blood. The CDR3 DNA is TGTGCCAGCAGCTTAGTAGCGGGGGGCTCCTTCTCCTACGAGCAGTACTTC. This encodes CASSLVAGGSFSYEQYF.